What follows describes a single T cell receptor (beta chain). Its antigen is unidentified. In the naive CD8 group, cells lacked CD45RO and were positively selected for CCR7, so terminally differentiated effector memory CD45RA+ cells were left out. The data were obtained in a study of shared clonotypes between healthy human individuals. Here immunoSEQ multiplex PCR was the method, and the copy in TCRdb shows in-frame clones only, minus some. This sample has about 2 million clones; about 94% occur once, and the top ten carry 1% to 1.5%. This CDR3 is 14 amino acids long. Germline values: CDR1 MNHNS, CDR2 SASEGT. Trimming cost V 0 bases and J 7 bases, with 10 bases left between them. General study points: Naive subsets generally exceeded memory subsets in estimated richness.

The chain recombines TRBV6-1 with TRBJ1-3, with D unresolved. Sample: naive CD8+ T cells sorted from blood. The sequence was obtained from a man between 18 and 35 years old in good health. The CDR3 protein is CASSEAGIPNTIYF. In nucleotides, the CDR3 is TGTGCCAGCAGTGAAGCCGGGATTCCGAACACCATATATTTT.